This T cell receptor (beta chain) is drawn from a study of shared clonotypes between healthy human individuals. General study findings and limits: In having few donors, the study represented limited genetic and exposure-history diversity. For sorted subsets, rarefaction showed incomplete sequencing despite large depth. The study generally estimated greater richness for naive than memory subsets.

For this clone: Antigen unknown.

In the authors' workflow: Because ImmunoSEQ provided only junction sequences with no quality scores, the filtering differed. Libraries were prepared by immunoSEQ multiplex PCR; TCRdb keeps only in-frame clonotypes and omits some of them. V and J calls and clone size come straight from that table; D and trimming were deduced from the DNA. Of around 600,000 clones in the sample, roughly 96% were seen once. Terminally differentiated effector memory CD45RA+ cells were excluded by CCR7 positive selection of CD45RO-negative cells. The sequence was collected from a woman aged 30 to 39 in good health. The specimen was naive CD8+ T cells sorted from blood.

CDR3 sequence: CASSQLSGSDYEQYF. DNA of the CDR3: TGTGCCAGCAGTCAATTAAGCGGGAGTGACTACGAGCAGTACTTC. J is TRBJ2-7 and V is TRBV6-5, with TRBD2 matching over 8 bases. This CDR3 is built from 15 residues. Germline V gene data show CDR1 as MNHEY and CDR2 as SVGAGI. V was clipped by 5 bases and J by 3 bases; unmatched bases: 9.